The present T cell receptor (beta chain) was sequenced within a study of Ad26.COV2.S vaccination and SARS-CoV-2 variants. Clones were sequenced by immunoSEQ multiplex PCR, and TCRdb holds only the in-frame ones, with some missing. The table records hundreds of thousands of clones, 89% of them present only once. As to treatment: 15 to 20 received Ad26.COV2.S at low or high dose, single or two shots; 5 received placebo; per-sample allocation not given. Following the first vaccine or placebo injection, samples were taken on day 63. The sequenced sample was peripheral blood, obtained in a trial of Ad26.COV2.S vaccine versus placebo. This TCR was recovered from a person between 18 and 65 years old who received the Ad26.COV2.S COVID-19 vaccine or a placebo.

The CDR3 nucleotides read TGTGCCAGCAGCTCAGGGGGCCAAGAGACCCAGTACTTC. Protein: CASSSGGQETQYF. The chain employs TRBV11-3 and TRBJ2-5; TRBD1 matches at 7 bases. CDR1 SGHNT and CDR2 YENEEA come from the germline V gene. The trim removed 4 bases at V and 1 base at J, leaving 0 bases unmatched. This CDR3 spans 13 amino acids.